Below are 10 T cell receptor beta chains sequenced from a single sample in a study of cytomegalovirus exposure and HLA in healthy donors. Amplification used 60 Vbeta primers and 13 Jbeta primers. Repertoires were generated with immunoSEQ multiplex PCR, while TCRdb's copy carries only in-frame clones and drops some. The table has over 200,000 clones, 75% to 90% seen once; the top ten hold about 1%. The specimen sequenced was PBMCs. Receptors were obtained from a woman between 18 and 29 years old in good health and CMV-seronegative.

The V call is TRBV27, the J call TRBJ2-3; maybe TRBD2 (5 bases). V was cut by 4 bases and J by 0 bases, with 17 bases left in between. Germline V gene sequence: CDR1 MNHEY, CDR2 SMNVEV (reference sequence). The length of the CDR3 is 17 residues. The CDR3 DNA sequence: TGTGCCAGCAGTTCCAGCGGTTCGCAACTAAGCACAGATACGCAGTATTTT. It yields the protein CASSSSGSQLSTDTQYF.

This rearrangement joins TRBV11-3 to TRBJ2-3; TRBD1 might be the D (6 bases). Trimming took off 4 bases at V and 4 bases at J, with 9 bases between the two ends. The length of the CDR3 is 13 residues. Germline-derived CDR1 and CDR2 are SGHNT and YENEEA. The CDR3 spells CASSSPGADTQYF. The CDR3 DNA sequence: TGTGCCAGCAGCTCACCAGGGGCAGATACGCAGTATTTT.

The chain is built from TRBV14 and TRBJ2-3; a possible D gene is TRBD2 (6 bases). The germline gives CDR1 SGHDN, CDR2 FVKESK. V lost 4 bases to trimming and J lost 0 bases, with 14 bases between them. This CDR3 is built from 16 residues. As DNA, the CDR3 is TGTGCCAGCAGCCGTCGTCTAGCGCCTAGCACAGATACGCAGTATTTT. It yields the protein CASSRRLAPSTDTQYF.

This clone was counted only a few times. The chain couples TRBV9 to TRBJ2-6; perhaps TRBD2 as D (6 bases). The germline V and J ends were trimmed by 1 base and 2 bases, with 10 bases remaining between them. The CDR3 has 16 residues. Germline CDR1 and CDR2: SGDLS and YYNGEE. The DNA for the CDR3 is TGTGCCAGCAGCGTATTCGGGGGAGCTGGGGCCAACGTCCTGACTTTC. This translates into CASSVFGGAGANVLTF.

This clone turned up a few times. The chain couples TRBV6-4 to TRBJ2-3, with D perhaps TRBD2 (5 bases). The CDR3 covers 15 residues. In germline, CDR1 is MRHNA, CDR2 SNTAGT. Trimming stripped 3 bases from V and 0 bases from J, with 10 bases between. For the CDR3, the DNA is TGTGCCAGCAGTGAAGGTCGCGGGAGCACAGATACGCAGTATTTT. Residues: CASSEGRGSTDTQYF.

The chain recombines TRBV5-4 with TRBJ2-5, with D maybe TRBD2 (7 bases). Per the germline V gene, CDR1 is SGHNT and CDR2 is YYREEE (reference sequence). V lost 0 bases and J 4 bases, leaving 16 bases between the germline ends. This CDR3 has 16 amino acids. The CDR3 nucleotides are TGTGCCAGCAGCTTGGAAGGGGGGGGGACAAGAGAGACCCAGTACTTC. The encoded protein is CASSLEGGGTRETQYF.

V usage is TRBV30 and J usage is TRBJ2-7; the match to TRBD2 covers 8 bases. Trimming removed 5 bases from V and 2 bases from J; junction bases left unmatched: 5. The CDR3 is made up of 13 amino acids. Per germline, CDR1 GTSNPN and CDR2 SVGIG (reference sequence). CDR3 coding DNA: TGTGCCTGGTTATTAGCGGGAACCTACGAGCAGTACTTC. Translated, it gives CAWLLAGTYEQYF.

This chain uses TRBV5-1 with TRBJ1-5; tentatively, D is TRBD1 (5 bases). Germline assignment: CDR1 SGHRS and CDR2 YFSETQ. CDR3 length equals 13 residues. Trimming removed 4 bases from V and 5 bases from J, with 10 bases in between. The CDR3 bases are TGCGCCAGCAGCCTCCAGACAGATCAGCCCCAGCATTTT. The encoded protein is CASSLQTDQPQHF.

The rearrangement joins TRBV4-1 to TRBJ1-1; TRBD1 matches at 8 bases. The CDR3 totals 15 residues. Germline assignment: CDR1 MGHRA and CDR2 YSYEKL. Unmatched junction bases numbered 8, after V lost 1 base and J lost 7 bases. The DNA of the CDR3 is TGCGCCAGCAGCCAAGGCCCCTACAGGGGGTTTGAAGCTTTCTTT. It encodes CASSQGPYRGFEAFF.

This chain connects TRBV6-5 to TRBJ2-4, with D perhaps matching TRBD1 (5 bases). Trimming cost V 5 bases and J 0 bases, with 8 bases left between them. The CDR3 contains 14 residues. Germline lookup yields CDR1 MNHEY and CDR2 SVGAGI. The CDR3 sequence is CASSQGVAKNIQYF. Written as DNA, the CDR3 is TGTGCCAGCAGTCAAGGGGTAGCCAAAAACATTCAGTACTTC.